This T cell receptor (beta chain) was observed in a study of blood T cell repertoires in COVID-19. Overall study context: The United States, Italy and Spain were the sources of the acute and convalescent COVID-19 samples. T cells, B-cell-depleted T cells, or PBMCs supplied cDNA or gDNA.

As originally analysed: The authors estimated nucleated cell counts from reference gene primer amplification. Sequenced by immunoSEQ multiplex PCR; TCRdb stores in-frame clones only, minus some. V and J calls and clone size come straight from that table; D and trimming were deduced from the DNA. The sample consists of 280,000 or so clones, roughly four fifths of them appearing once. Trimming pared 6 bases from V and 9 bases from J, leaving 19 bases between. The CDR3 extends over 14 amino acids. CDR1 and CDR2 (germline): SNHLY, FYNNEI. The clonotype comes from a woman between 45 and 65 years old who had recovered from COVID-19. The sequenced sample consisted of peripheral blood. The chain joins TRBV2 to TRBJ2-3; D is possibly TRBD1 (7 bases). CDR3 coding DNA: TGTGCCAGCAGCGCCCTGGAGGGGGCAGGCACGCAGTATTTT. It codes for CASSALEGAGTQYF.